This record looks at one T cell receptor beta chain sequence and its context. Its specificity is not known. Unique molecular identifiers featured in how the TCRbeta library was prepared. TCRdb re-called the PCR reads through MiXCR, storing one row per CDR3 protein. The sample has about 610,000 distinct CDR3 sequences; over 25% are singletons. This entry belongs to a study of T-cell reconstitution after alpha-beta-depleted transplantation in children. Findings and caveats of the study: Reportedly, roughly two months post-transplant, alpha-beta T cells arose from several hundred expanded graft clones. One year after transplant, T-cell counts and diversity came mostly from newly produced T cells.

Germline V gives CDR1 MGHDK, CDR2 SYGVNS. The CDR3 has 11 amino acids. Trimming stripped 4 bases from V and 9 bases from J, with 8 bases between. The receptor comes from a boy under two years old with Wiskott-Aldrich syndrome, due to receive a stem cell transplant. Material: PBMCs, obtained before TCRalphabeta/CD19-depleted stem cell transplant. The V gene is TRBV25-1, the J gene TRBJ2-3, with D hard to call. The CDR3 DNA sequence: TGTGCCAGCAGTGGGGCTCTCACGCAGTATTTT. This translates into CASSGALTQYF. Full variable domain (rest looked up from reference TRBV25-1 and TRBJ2-3): EADIYQTPRYLVIGTGKKITLECSQTMGHDKMYWYQQDPGMELHLIHYSYGVNSTEKGDLSSESTVSRIRTEHFPLTLESARPSHTSQYLCASSGALTQYFGPGTRLTVL.